These 12 T cell receptor beta chains were sequenced from one sample in a study of CD8+ T cells in alopecia areata. Scientists pooled cutaneous lymph node cells and sorted them on CD4, CD8alpha, NKG2D, NKG2ACE and other markers. RNA extraction and reverse transcription yielded cDNA as sequencing template. Generated by immunoSEQ multiplex PCR, the TCRdb table keeps only in-frame clones and is missing some. This sample comprises about 270,000 clones, none seen once only. The sample comprised CD4+ T cells sorted from a lymph node. These receptors originate from a C3H/HeJ mouse with alopecia areata. For the strain, the MHC haplotype given is H2-k.

This clone was seen a handful of times. Gene names follow the mouse nomenclature. The missing CDR3 end, 4 residues past where the read stops, is filled in from the germline J gene. The chain joins TRBV5 to TRBJ2-2; D not resolved. The germline gives CDR1 LGHNA, CDR2 YNLKQL (reference sequence). Deletions cut 3 bases from V and 6 bases from J, with 5 bases between. The CDR3 runs to 12 residues. CDR3 residues: CASSQGAGQLYF. CDR3 bases read: TGTGCCAGCAGCCAGGGTGCCGGG.

This clone was recorded a few times. Gene names are the mouse ones. The missing CDR3 end, 4 residues past where the read stops, is filled in from the germline J gene. V gene TRBV13-1 combines with J gene TRBJ1-2; D might be TRBD1 (6 bases). The germline gives CDR1 NSHNY, CDR2 SYGAGN. This CDR3 has 14 amino acids. Trimming stripped 2 bases from V and 3 bases from J, with 11 bases between. The chain's CDR3 is CASSESGEDSDYTF. Incomplete CDR3 DNA: TGTGCCAGCAGTGAGTCAGGGGAGGACTCC.

For this clone: These gene names are mouse names. CDR3 sequence: CASSFSDRGHDTEVFF. The DNA read from the CDR3 is TGTGCCAGCAGTTTCTCGGACAGGGGACATGACACA. V usage is TRBV14 and J usage is TRBJ1-1, with 9 bases matching TRBD1. Sequencing ends 4 residues short of the CDR3 end; the germline J gene provides the rest. This CDR3 is 16 amino acids long. With V trimmed by 0 bases and J by 3 bases, 6 bases remained unmatched. Germline loops: CDR1 SGHDT, CDR2 FRDEAV.

A few counts support this clone. The genes and germline here are from mouse. Read coverage stops 4 residues before the CDR3 terminus; the germline J gene supplies the remainder. The J gene is TRBJ1-2, the V gene TRBV1; D not resolved. Looked up from germline, CDR1 is NSQYPW and CDR2 is LRSPGD (reference sequence). This CDR3 contains 14 residues. The V end lost 0 bases, the J end lost 3 bases, and 8 bases lay between the germline ends. CDR3 region: CTCSADDKDSDYTF. The DNA read from the CDR3 is TGCACCTGCAGTGCAGATGACAAGGACTCC.

A word on this clone: Gene names are mouse gene names. Read coverage stops 3 residues before the CDR3 terminus; the germline J gene supplies the remainder. This chain connects TRBV5 to TRBJ1-6, with 8 bases matching TRBD1. TRBJ1-6 is classed as an ORF, of uncertain function. V shed 0 bases, J shed 7 bases, and the junction held 5 bases outside the gene matches. The CDR3 loop spans 16 amino acids. Germline-derived CDR1 and CDR2 are LGHNA and YNLKQL (reference sequence). CDR3 bases read: TGTGCCAGCAGCCAAGATATCAGGGGGCGAAATTCGCCC. It translates to CASSQDIRGRNSP. In full, the CDR3 reads CASSQDIRGRNSPLYF.

This clone was detected a few times. Gene names follow the mouse nomenclature. The missing CDR3 end, 4 residues past where the read stops, is filled in from the germline J gene. The chain is built from TRBV13-1 and TRBJ2-1; 7 nucleotides align to TRBD1. Per germline, CDR1 NSHNY and CDR2 SYGAGN. V shed 5 bases, J shed 4 bases, and the junction held 3 bases outside the gene matches. The CDR3 runs 13 residues. CDR3: CASRSGQYAEQFF. The sequenced CDR3 bases are TGTGCCAGCAGGTCGGGACAGTATGCT.

In this sample, this clone turned up a few times. Mouse gene names apply. The read falls 4 residues short of the CDR3 end, and the missing part is taken from the germline J gene. The chain is built from TRBV17 and TRBJ2-7, with TRBD2 matching 10 bases. CDR1 MNHDT and CDR2 YYDKIL come from the germline V gene. The CDR3 has 13 amino acids. The sequenced part of the CDR3 DNA is TGTGCTAGCAGTAGAACTGGGGGGGAT. Translation: CASSRTGGD. From start to end, the CDR3 is CASSRTGGDEQYF.

In its sample, this clone was seen a few times. A read error may explain this, as a much larger clone is one base away. Germline and genes here are mouse. The missing CDR3 end, 4 residues past where the read stops, is filled in from the germline J gene. Other DNA sequences in this specimen translate into the identical CDR3. V and J are TRBV19 and TRBJ2-5, with a weak D call TRBD1 (6 bases). Germline V gives CDR1 FNHDT, CDR2 SITEND (reference sequence). The V end was cut by 4 bases, the J end by 3 bases, with 6 bases between. CDR3 length: 12 residues. The CDR3: CASSDRQDTQYF. The DNA read from the CDR3 is TGTGCCAGCAGTGACAGGCAAGAC.

This clone has only a few counts. Gene names and germline match the mouse. The sequenced fragment ends 3 residues before the CDR3 boundary, so the rest is inferred from the germline J gene. J is TRBJ1-6 and V is TRBV21; 8 bases are shared with TRBD1. TRBV21 is an ORF, with its function uncertain. TRBJ1-6 is known as an ORF, though its function is uncertain. The CDR3 sequence is 15 residues long. V was pared by 6 bases and J by 5 bases, with 6 bases of the junction left unmatched. CDR3 in amino acids: CASSLRDRNNSPLYF. Incomplete CDR3 DNA: TGTGCTAGCAGCCTCCGGGACAGGAATAATTCGCCC.

This clone was observed a handful of times. The genes are named according to mouse. The sequence runs out 4 residues before the end of the CDR3; the remainder is reconstructed from the germline J gene. The chain carries TRBV5 and TRBJ2-3; the D gene is possibly TRBD2 (6 bases). The CDR3 has 15 residues. Germline V gene sequence: CDR1 LGHNA, CDR2 YNLKQL (reference sequence). Between the trimmed V and J ends, which lost 2 bases and 3 bases, there was a span of 12 bases. The CDR3 bases that were read are TGTGCCAGCAGCCAAATCCCTGGGGAGGCAGAA. This gives the protein CASSQIPGEAE. The entire CDR3 reads CASSQIPGEAETLYF.

For this clone: Genes and germline are mouse. The read ends 4 residues before the CDR3 terminus; that terminus is restored from the germline J gene. This chain joins TRBV31 and TRBJ2-1, with D possibly matching TRBD1 (6 bases). This CDR3 has 14 amino acids. CDR1 and CDR2 from the germline V gene are GKSSPN and SITVG. V lost 0 bases, J lost 2 bases, and 8 bases lay in between. The CDR3 bases that were read are TGTGCCTGGAGTCTAAAGGGGGACTATGCT. Translated, it gives CAWSLKGDYA. The CDR3 in its entirety is CAWSLKGDYAEQFF.

About this clone itself: The listed genes are named as in mouse. The read is 4 residues too short to cover the CDR3 end, so that end is filled in from the germline J gene. The chain couples TRBV19 to TRBJ2-7; 8 positions agree with TRBD2. The CDR3 is 13 residues long. Germline V gives CDR1 FNHDT, CDR2 SITEND (reference sequence). After removal of 2 bases from V and 2 bases from J, the junction contained 0 bases not matched to a gene. The covered CDR3 bases are TGTGCCAGCAGTATCTGGGGGGCCTAT. Translation: CASSIWGAY. The CDR3, in full, reads CASSIWGAYEQYF.